These T cell receptor beta chains were read from a single sample in a study of T-cell reconstitution after alpha-beta-depleted transplantation in children. Each CDR3 protein gets one entry after TCRdb re-called the PCR reads with MiXCR. The data hold 780,000 or so distinct CDR3 sequences, with roughly 16% observed a single time. The specimen comprised PBMCs, mostly from graft donor cells, sampled 360 days after TCRalphabeta/CD19-depleted stem cell transplant. The receptors were gathered from a male patient younger than 18 who had a stem cell transplant for acute lymphoblastic leukemia, so the T cells may come from the graft donor. Both conserved end residues are trimmed from each CDR3. The order of the fields is V gene, J gene, CDR3 protein.

V: TRBV20-1; J: TRBJ1-1; CDR3: SAREGARRAF
V: TRBV2; J: TRBJ1-1; CDR3: ASGRLEAF
V: TRBV29-1; J: TRBJ1-4; CDR3: SVLTSRSRT
V: TRBV5-6; J: TRBJ2-7; CDR3: ASSFIAGGAFVSQQY
V: TRBV5-1; J: TRBJ1-4; CDR3: ASSLEGPGPLF
V: TRBV29-1; J: TRBJ2-6; CDR3: SVEDRPAGGVGANVLT
V: TRBV20-1; J: TRBJ2-1; CDR3: SARLAPFPYNEQF
V: TRBV7-6; J: TRBJ1-2; CDR3: ASSPGGPTAYYGYT
V: TRBV4-1; J: TRBJ2-2; CDR3: ASSQEATGELF
V: TRBV4-1; J: TRBJ2-7; CDR3: ASSQAPLGVAGQY
V: TRBV27; J: TRBJ2-7; CDR3: ASSSGQSSYEQY
V: TRBV10-3; J: TRBJ1-3; CDR3: AISEWTGNTIY
V: TRBV7-9; J: TRBJ2-6; CDR3: ASTPKWSQTGANVLT
V: TRBV9; J: TRBJ2-3; CDR3: ASSVDLAGGPNTQY
V: TRBV5-1; J: TRBJ1-1; CDR3: ASSLGGQLNTEAF
V: TRBV5-6; J: TRBJ2-5; CDR3: ASSAGPLEETQY
V: TRBV19; J: TRBJ1-1; CDR3: ASSQSHTEAF
V: TRBV6-5; J: TRBJ1-3; CDR3: ASSYSRGTGSEY
V: TRBV24-1; J: TRBJ2-1; CDR3: ATGDRSGLGKSEQF
V: TRBV7-2; J: TRBJ2-7; CDR3: ASSLGLRQSEQY
V: TRBV19; J: TRBJ2-7; CDR3: ASSTGQVGYEQY
V: TRBV9; J: TRBJ2-7; CDR3: ASSADREGGYEQY